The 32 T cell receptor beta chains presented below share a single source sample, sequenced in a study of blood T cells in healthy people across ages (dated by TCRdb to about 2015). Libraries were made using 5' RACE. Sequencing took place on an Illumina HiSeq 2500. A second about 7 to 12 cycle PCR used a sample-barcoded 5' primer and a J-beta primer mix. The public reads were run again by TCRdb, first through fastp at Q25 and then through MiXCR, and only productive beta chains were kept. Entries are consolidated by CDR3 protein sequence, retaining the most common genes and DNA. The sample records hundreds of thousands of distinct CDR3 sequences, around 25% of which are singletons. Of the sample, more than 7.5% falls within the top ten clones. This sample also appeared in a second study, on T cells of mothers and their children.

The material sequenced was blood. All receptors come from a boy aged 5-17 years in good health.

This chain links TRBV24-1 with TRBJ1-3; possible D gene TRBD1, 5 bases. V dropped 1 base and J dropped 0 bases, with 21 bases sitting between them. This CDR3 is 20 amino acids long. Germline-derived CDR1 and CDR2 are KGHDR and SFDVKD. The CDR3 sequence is CATSDLYTGRGGASGNTIYF. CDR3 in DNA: TGTGCCACCAGTGATTTATATACGGGTCGCGGGGGAGCCTCTGGAAACACCATATATTTT.

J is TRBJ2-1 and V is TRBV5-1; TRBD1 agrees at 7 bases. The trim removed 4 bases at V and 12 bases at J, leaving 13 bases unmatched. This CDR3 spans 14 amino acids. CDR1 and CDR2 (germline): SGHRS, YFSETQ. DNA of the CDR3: TGCGCCAGCAGCCCACGGGACAGCAGAACCCTGCAGTTCTTC. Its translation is CASSPRDSRTLQFF.

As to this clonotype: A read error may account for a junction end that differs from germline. CDR3 residues: CATSDLSSDRGPLEAQYF. The CDR3 nucleotides are TGTGCCACCAGTGATTTGTCATCCGACAGGGGGCCGTTAGAGGCCCAGTACTTC. The rearrangement joins TRBV24-1 to TRBJ2-5; 10 bases align to TRBD1. Germline V gene data show CDR1 as KGHDR and CDR2 as SFDVKD. This CDR3 comprises 18 residues.

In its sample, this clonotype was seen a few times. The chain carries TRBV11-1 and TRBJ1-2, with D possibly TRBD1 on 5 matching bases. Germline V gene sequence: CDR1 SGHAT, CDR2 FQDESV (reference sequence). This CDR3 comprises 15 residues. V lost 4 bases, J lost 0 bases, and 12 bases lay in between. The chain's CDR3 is CASSSSREPNYGYTF. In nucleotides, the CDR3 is TGTGCCAGCAGCTCAAGCAGGGAACCTAACTATGGCTACACCTTC. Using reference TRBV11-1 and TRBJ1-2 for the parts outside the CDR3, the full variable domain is EAEVAQSPRYKITEKSQAVAFWCDPISGHATLYWYRQILGQGPELLVQFQDESVVDDSQLPKDRFSAERLKGVDSTLKIQPAELGDSAMYLCASSSSREPNYGYTFGSGTRLTVV.

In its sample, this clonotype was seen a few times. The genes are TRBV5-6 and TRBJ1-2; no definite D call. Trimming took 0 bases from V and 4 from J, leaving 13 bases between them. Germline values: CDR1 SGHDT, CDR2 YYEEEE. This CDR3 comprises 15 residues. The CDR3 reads CASSLVEGLIYGYTF. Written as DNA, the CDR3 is TGTGCCAGCAGCTTGGTCGAGGGTCTCATCTATGGCTACACCTTC.

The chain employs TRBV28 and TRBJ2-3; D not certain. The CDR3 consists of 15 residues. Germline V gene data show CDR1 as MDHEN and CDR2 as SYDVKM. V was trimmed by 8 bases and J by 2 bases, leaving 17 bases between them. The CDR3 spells CASETAQPSTDTQYF. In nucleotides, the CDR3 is TGTGCCAGCGAGACGGCCCAACCGTCCACAGATACGCAGTATTTT. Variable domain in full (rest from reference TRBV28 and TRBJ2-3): DVKVTQSSRYLVKRTGEKVFLECVQDMDHENMFWYRQDPGLGLRLIYFSYDVKMKEKGDIPEGYSVSREKKERFSLILESASTNQTSMYLCASETAQPSTDTQYFGPGTRLTVL.

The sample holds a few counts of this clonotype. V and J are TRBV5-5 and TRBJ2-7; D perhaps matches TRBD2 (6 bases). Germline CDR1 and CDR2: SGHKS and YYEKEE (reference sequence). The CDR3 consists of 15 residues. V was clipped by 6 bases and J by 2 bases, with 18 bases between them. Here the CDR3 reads CASNLLGAGTYEQYF. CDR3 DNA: TGTGCCAGCAACCTCCTTGGGGCGGGAACCTACGAGCAGTACTTC.

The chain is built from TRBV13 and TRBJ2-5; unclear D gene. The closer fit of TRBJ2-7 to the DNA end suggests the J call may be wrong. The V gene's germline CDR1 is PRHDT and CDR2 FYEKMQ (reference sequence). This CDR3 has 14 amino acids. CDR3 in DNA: TGTGCCAGCAGCCCCGCCAGGCTGGGTTACGAGCAGTACTTC. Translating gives CASSPARLGYEQYF.

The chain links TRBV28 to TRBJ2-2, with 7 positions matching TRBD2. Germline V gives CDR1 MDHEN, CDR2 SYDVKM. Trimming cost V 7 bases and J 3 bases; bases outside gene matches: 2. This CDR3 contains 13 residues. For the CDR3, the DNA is TGTGCCAGCAACGCGGGAGACACCGGGGAGCTGTTTTTT. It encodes CASNAGDTGELFF. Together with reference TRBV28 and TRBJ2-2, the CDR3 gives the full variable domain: DVKVTQSSRYLVKRTGEKVFLECVQDMDHENMFWYRQDPGLGLRLIYFSYDVKMKEKGDIPEGYSVSREKKERFSLILESASTNQTSMYLCASNAGDTGELFFGEGSRLTVL.

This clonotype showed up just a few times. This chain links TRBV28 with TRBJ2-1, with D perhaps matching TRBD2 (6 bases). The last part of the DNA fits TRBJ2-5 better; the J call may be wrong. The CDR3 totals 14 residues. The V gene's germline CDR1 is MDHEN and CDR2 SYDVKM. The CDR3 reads CASSLGTFGETQYF. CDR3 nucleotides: TGTGCCAGCAGTTTAGGGACTTTTGGGGAGACCCAGTACTTC.

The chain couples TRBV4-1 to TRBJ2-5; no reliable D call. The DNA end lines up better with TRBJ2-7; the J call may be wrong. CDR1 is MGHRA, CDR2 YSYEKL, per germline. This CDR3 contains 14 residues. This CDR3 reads CASSQVGSFYEQYF. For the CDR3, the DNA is TGCGCCAGCAGCCAAGTAGGCTCTTTCTACGAGCAGTACTTC.

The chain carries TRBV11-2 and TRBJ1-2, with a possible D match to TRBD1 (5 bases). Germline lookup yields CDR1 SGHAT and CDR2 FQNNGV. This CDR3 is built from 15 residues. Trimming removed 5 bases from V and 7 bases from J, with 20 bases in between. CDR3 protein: CASSLDSPSDSGYTF. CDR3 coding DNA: TGTGCCAGCAGCCTCGACAGCCCATCTGACAGTGGCTACACCTTC.

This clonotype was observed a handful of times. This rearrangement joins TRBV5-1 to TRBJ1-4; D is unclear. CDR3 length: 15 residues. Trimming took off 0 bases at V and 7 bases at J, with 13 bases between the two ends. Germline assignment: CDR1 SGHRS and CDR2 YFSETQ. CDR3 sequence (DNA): TGCGCCAGCAGCTTGGATCTTGCGTCCGGTGAAAAACTGTTTTTT. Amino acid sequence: CASSLDLASGEKLFF.

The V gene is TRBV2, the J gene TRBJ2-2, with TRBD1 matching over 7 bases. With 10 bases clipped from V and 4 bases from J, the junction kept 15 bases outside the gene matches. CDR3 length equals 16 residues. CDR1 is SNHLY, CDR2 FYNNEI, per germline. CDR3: CATLRQGFGTTGELFF. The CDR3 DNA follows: TGTGCCACCTTAAGACAGGGTTTTGGGACCACCGGGGAGCTGTTTTTT.

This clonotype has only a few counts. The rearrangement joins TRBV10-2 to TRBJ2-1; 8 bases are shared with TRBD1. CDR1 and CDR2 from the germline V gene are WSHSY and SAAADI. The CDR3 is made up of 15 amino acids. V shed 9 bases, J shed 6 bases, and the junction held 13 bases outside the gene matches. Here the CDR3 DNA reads TGCGCCAGTTTTCCTCCAGGGGGCCGAAGCAATGAGCAGTTCTTC. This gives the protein CASFPPGGRSNEQFF.

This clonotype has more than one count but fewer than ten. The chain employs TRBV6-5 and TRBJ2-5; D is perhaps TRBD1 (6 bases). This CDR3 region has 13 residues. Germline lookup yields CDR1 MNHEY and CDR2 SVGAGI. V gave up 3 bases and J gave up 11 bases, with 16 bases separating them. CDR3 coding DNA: TGTGCCAGCAGTTATTTACAGGGTCGAGAGCAGTACTTC. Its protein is CASSYLQGREQYF.

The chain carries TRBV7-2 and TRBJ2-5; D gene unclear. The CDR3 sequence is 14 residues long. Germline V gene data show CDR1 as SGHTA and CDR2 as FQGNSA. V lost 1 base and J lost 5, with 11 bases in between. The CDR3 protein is CASSLESSMETQYF. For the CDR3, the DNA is TGTGCCAGCAGCTTAGAATCCAGTATGGAGACCCAGTACTTC.

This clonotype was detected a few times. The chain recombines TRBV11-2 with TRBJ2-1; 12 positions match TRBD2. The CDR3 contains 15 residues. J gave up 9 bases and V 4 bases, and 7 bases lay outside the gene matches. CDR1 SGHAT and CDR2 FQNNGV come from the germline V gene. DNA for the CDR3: TGTGCCAGCAGCTCAGGGACTAGCGGGTTTGGTGAGCAGTTCTTC. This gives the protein CASSSGTSGFGEQFF.

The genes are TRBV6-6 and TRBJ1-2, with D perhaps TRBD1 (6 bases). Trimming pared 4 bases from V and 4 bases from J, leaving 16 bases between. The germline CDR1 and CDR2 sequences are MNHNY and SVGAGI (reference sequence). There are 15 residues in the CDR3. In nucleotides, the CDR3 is TGTGCCAGCAGTTGGGGGGGCTCGGGTATCTATGGCTACACCTTC. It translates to CASSWGGSGIYGYTF.

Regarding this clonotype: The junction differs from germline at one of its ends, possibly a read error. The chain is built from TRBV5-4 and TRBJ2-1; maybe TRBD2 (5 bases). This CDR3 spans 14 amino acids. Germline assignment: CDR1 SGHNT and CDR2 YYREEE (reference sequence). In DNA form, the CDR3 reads TGTGCCGGCAGCTTGAGTGCTAGCCACAATGAGCAGTTCTTC. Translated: CAGSLSASHNEQFF.

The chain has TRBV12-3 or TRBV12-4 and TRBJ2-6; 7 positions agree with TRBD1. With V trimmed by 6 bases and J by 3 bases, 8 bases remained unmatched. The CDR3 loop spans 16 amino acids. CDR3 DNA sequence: TGTGCCAGCAGCCCCAACAGGGGCGGTGGGGCCAACGTCCTGACTTTC. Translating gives CASSPNRGGGANVLTF.

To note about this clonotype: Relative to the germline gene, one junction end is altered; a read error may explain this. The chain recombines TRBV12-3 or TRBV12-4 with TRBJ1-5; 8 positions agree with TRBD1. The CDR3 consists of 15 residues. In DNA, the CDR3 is TGTGCCGGCAGGCTAAACAGGGGGGGCAATCAGCCCCAGCATTTT. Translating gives CAGRLNRGGNQPQHF.

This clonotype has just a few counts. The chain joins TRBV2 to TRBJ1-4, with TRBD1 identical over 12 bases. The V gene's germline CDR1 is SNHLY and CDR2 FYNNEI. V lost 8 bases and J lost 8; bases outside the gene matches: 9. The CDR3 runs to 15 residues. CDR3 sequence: CASRDRGLTNEKLFF. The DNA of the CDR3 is TGTGCCAGCCGGGACAGGGGGCTCACAAACGAAAAACTGTTTTTT.

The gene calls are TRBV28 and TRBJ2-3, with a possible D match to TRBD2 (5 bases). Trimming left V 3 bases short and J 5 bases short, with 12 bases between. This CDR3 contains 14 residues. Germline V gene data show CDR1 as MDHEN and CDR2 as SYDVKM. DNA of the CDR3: TGTGCCAGCAGTTTCGACGGGATGGGAGATACGCAGTATTTT. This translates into CASSFDGMGDTQYF.

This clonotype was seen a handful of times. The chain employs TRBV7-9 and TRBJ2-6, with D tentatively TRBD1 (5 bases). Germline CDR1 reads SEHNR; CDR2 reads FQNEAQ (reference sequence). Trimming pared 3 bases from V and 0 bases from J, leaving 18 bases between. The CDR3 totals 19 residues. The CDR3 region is CASSFHRTRSSSGANVLTF. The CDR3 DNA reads TGTGCCAGCAGCTTCCACAGGACACGCTCTAGCTCTGGGGCCAACGTCCTGACTTTC.

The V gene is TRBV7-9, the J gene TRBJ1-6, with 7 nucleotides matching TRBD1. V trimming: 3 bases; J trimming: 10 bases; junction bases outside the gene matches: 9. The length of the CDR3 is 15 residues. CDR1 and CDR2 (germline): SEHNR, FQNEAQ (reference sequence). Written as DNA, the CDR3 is TGTGCCAGCAGCTTTGGGGGGACAGTTGGGTCACCCCTCCACTTT. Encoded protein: CASSFGGTVGSPLHF.

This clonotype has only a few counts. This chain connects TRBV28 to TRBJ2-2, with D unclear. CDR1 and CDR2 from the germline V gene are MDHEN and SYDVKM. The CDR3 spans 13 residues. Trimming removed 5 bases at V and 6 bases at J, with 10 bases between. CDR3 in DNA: TGTGCCAGCAGTCCTCCTCTGGCCGGGGAGCTGTTTTTT. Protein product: CASSPPLAGELFF.

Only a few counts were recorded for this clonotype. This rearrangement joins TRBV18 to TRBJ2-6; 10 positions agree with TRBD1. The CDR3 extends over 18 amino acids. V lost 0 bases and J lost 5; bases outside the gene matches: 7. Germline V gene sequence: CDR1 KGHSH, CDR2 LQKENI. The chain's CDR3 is CASSPPRDRGLWANVLTF. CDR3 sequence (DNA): TGTGCCAGCTCACCACCGCGGGACAGGGGACTCTGGGCCAACGTCCTGACTTTC.

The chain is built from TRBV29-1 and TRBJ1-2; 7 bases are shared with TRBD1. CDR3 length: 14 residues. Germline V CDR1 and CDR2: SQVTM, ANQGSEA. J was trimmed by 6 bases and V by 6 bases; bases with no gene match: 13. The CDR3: CSVAPGQSPNGYTF. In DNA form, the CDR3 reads TGCAGCGTCGCTCCGGGACAGTCCCCCAATGGCTACACCTTC. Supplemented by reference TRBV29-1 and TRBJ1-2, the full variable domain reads SAVISQKPSRDICQRGTSLTIQCQVDSQVTMMFWYRQQPGQSLTLIATANQGSEATYESGFVIDKFPISRPNLTFSTLTVSNMSPEDSSIYLCSVAPGQSPNGYTFGSGTRLTVV.

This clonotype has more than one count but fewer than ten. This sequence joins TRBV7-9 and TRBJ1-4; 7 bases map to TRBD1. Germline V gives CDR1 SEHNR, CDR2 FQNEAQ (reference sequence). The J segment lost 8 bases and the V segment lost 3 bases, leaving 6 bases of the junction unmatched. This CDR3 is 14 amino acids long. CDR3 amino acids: CASSFRQGGEKLFF. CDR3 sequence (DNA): TGTGCCAGCAGCTTTCGACAGGGTGGGGAAAAACTGTTTTTT.

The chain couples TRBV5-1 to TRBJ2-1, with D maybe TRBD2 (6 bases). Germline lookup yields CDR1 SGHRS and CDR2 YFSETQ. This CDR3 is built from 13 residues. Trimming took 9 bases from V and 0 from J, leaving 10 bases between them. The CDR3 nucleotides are TGCGCCACCGCGGGACCCTCCTACAATGAGCAGTTCTTC. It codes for CATAGPSYNEQFF.

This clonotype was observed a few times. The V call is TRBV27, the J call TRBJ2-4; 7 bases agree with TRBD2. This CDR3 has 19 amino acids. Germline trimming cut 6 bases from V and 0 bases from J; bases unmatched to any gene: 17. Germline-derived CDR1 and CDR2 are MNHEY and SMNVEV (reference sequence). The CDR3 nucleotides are TGTGCCAGCAGACCATCCAACCGGGGGGTGGGCTTAGCCAAAAACATTCAGTACTTC. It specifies CASRPSNRGVGLAKNIQYF.